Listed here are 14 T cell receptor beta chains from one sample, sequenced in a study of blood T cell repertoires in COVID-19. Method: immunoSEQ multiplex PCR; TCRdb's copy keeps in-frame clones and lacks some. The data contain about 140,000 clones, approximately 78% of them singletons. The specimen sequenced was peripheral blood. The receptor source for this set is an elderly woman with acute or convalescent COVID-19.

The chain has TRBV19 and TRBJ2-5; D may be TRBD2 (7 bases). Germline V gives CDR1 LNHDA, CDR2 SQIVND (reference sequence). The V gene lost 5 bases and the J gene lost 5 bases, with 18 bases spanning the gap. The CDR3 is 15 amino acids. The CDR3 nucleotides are TGTGCCAGTAGTTCCCCTGGGGGGGCTGGGGAGACCCAGTACTTC. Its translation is CASSSPGGAGETQYF.

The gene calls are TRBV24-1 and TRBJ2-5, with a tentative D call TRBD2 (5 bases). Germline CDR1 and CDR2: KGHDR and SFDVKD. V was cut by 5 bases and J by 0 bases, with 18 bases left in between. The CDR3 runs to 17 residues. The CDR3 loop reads CATSGGIWPRDQETQYF. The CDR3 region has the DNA TGTGCCACCAGTGGAGGGATTTGGCCTCGGGACCAAGAGACCCAGTACTTC.

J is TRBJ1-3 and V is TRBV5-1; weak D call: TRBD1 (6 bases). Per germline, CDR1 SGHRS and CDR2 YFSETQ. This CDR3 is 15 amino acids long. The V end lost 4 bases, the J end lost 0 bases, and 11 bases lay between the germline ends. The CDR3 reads CASSPTGHSGNTIYF. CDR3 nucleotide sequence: TGCGCCAGCAGCCCGACAGGTCACTCTGGAAACACCATATATTTT.

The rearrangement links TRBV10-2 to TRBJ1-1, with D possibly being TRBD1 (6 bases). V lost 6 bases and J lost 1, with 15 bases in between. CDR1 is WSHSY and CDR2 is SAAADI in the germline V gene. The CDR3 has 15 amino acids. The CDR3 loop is CASRDSYRENTEAFF. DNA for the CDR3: TGCGCCAGCAGAGACAGTTACAGGGAGAACACTGAAGCTTTCTTT.

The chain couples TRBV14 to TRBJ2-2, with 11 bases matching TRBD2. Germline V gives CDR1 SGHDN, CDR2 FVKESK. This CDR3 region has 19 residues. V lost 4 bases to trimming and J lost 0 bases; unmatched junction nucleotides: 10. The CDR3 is CASSPWEASGGPNTGELFF. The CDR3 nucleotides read TGTGCCAGCAGCCCCTGGGAAGCTAGCGGGGGGCCGAACACCGGGGAGCTGTTTTTT.

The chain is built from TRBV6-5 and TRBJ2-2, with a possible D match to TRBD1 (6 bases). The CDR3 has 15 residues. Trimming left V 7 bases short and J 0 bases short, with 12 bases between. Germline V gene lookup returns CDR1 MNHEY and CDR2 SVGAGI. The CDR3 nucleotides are TGTGCCAGCAACGCCGGACAGTCGAACACCGGGGAGCTGTTTTTT. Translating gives CASNAGQSNTGELFF.

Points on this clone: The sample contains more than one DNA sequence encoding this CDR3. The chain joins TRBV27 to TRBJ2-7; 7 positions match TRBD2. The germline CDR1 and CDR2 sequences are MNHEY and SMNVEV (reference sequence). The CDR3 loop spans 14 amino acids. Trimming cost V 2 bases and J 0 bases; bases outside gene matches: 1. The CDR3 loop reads CASSLSGASYEQYF. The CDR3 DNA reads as TGTGCCAGCAGTTTAAGCGGGGCCTCCTACGAGCAGTACTTC.

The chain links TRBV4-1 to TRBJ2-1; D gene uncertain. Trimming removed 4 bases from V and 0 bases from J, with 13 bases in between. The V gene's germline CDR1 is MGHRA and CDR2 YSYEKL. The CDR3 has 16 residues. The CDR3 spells CASSLRVPTSYNEQFF. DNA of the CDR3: TGCGCCAGCAGCCTTCGGGTCCCCACCTCCTACAATGAGCAGTTCTTC.

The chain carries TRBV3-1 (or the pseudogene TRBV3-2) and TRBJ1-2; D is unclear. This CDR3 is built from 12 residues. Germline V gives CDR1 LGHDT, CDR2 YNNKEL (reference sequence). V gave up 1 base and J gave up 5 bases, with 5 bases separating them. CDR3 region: CASSQVGYGYTF. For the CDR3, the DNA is TGTGCCAGCAGCCAAGTCGGTTATGGCTACACCTTC.

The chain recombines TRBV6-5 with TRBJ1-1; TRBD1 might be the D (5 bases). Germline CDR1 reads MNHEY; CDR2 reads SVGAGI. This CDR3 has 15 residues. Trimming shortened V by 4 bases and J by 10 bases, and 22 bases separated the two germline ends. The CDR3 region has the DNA TGTGCCAGCAGTTTCATGGGCCCGACCAGCGGGGCAGCTTTCTTT. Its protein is CASSFMGPTSGAAFF.

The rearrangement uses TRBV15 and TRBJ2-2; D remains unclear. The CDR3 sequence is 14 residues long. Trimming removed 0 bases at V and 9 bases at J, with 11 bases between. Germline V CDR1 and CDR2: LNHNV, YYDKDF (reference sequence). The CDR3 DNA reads TGTGCCACCAGCAGAGATGTTCCCGGGTGGGAGCTGTTTTTT. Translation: CATSRDVPGWELFF.

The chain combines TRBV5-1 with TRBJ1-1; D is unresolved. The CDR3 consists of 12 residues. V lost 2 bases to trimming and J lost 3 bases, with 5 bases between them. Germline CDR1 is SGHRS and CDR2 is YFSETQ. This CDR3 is CASSFGDTEAFF. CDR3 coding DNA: TGCGCCAGCAGCTTCGGGGACACTGAAGCTTTCTTT.

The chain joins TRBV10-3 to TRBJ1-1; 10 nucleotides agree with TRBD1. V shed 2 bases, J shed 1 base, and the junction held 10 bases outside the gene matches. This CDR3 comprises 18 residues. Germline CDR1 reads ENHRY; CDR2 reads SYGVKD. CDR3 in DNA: TGTGCCATCAGTGAGACGGGGACAGGGGCCGTTACGAACACTGAAGCTTTCTTT. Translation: CAISETGTGAVTNTEAFF.

CDR3: CASSWRQGNTQYF. CDR3 nucleotides: TGTGCCAGCAGTTGGCGACAGGGAAATACGCAGTATTTT. J is TRBJ2-3 and V is TRBV6-5; 7 positions match TRBD1. J gave up 7 bases and V 4 bases, and 5 bases lay outside the gene matches. The germline V gene encodes CDR1 MNHEY and CDR2 SVGAGI. The CDR3 sequence is 13 residues long.